The 17 T cell receptor beta chains reported below all come from one sample, sequenced in a study of blood T cell repertoires in COVID-19. Assay used: immunoSEQ multiplex PCR; TCRdb lists only in-frame clones, some missing. The sample includes fewer than 250,000 clones, around 90% of them seen just once. Sequenced: peripheral blood. The receptors were gathered from a human donor in a cohort sampled during active COVID-19.

This sequence joins TRBV19 and TRBJ2-5, with 8 bases aligning to TRBD2. J gave up 5 bases and V 1 base, and 3 bases lay outside the gene matches. Germline CDR1 LNHDA, CDR2 SQIVND (reference sequence). The CDR3 has 14 residues. The DNA for the CDR3 is TGTGCCAGTAGTATAGCGGGAGGGATGGAGACCCAGTACTTC. Its protein product is CASSIAGGMETQYF.

As concerns this clone: The sample holds other DNA sequences that translate to the same CDR3. The V call is TRBV5-4, the J call TRBJ2-3, with TRBD2 identical over 8 bases. V gave up 1 base and J gave up 1 base; unmatched junction bases: 5. The germline gives CDR1 SGHNT, CDR2 YYREEE (reference sequence). This CDR3 spans 16 amino acids. CDR3 in amino acids: CASSLRAGAGTDTQYF. The CDR3 DNA reads as TGTGCCAGCAGCTTGAGAGCGGGGGCCGGCACAGATACGCAGTATTTT.

This chain connects TRBV2 to TRBJ1-2, with D unresolved. There are 12 residues in the CDR3. Trimming removed 5 bases at V and 3 bases at J, with 7 bases between. Germline V gene sequence: CDR1 SNHLY, CDR2 FYNNEI. The CDR3 sequence: CASSLRDYGYTF. The CDR3 DNA reads as TGTGCCAGCAGTCTAAGAGACTATGGCTACACCTTC.

The chain links TRBV4-3 to TRBJ1-6; 8 bases map to TRBD1. The CDR3 runs 19 residues. Unmatched junction bases numbered 14, after V lost 1 base and J lost 6 bases. Germline V lookup: CDR1 LGHNA, CDR2 YSLEER. CDR3 protein: CASSQAGTGGLGGNSPLHF. The DNA of the CDR3 is TGCGCCAGCAGCCAAGCCGGAACAGGGGGATTGGGTGGTAATTCACCCCTCCACTTT.

The rearrangement links TRBV2 to TRBJ1-1; D is unclear. Germline V gene data show CDR1 as SNHLY and CDR2 as FYNNEI. The CDR3 has 14 amino acids. V was pared by 7 bases and J by 0 bases, with 12 bases between. The CDR3 region has the DNA TGTGCCAGCACCCGAGGTGGAATGAACACTGAAGCTTTCTTT. The encoded protein is CASTRGGMNTEAFF.

The count of this clone is one. The chain is built from TRBV4-3 and TRBJ1-5; TRBD1 is a possible D gene (6 bases). CDR3 length equals 14 residues. Deletions cut 2 bases from V and 9 bases from J, with 14 bases between. Germline V gene lookup returns CDR1 LGHNA and CDR2 YSLEER. CDR3 residues: CASSQHRRGGPQHF. The CDR3 coding sequence is TGCGCCAGCAGCCAACACAGGAGAGGGGGGCCCCAGCATTTT.

The rearrangement joins TRBV9 to TRBJ2-3; the match to TRBD2 covers 9 bases. Trimming at V came to 0 bases and at J to 2 bases, leaving 4 bases not matched to a gene. The CDR3 extends over 16 amino acids. Germline V gene lookup returns CDR1 SGDLS and CDR2 YYNGEE. Here the CDR3 DNA reads TGTGCCAGCAGCGTAGGGGCGGGGGGGACCACAGATACGCAGTATTTT. Protein product: CASSVGAGGTTDTQYF.

The chain has TRBV11-3 and TRBJ2-3; D is perhaps TRBD2 (5 bases). CDR3 length: 15 residues. Trimming cost V 1 base and J 2 bases, with 10 bases left between them. The germline CDR1 and CDR2 sequences are SGHNT and YENEEA. CDR3 DNA: TGTGCCAGCAGCTTAGGAGCCGGGGACACAGATACGCAGTATTTT. This codes for CASSLGAGDTDTQYF.

The V gene is TRBV3-1 (or the pseudogene TRBV3-2), the J gene TRBJ2-2; D is ambiguous. The germline V gene has CDR1 LGHDT and CDR2 YNNKEL (reference sequence). The CDR3 extends over 17 amino acids. V lost 0 bases, J lost 6 bases, and 17 bases lay in between. Here the CDR3 DNA reads TGTGCCAGCAGCCAAGATTCTATCCGGCTGCGGTCCGGGGAGCTGTTTTTT. Residues: CASSQDSIRLRSGELFF.

The chain has TRBV4-1 and TRBJ1-1, with TRBD1 matching over 10 bases. V lost 5 bases, J lost 4 bases, and 7 bases stayed unmatched. The germline gives CDR1 MGHRA, CDR2 YSYEKL. The CDR3 sequence is 15 residues long. This chain's CDR3 is CASSRMTGGSTEAFF. In DNA form, the CDR3 reads TGCGCCAGCAGCAGAATGACAGGGGGCTCCACTGAAGCTTTCTTT.

The chain combines TRBV6-5 with TRBJ1-5, with 7 bases aligning to TRBD1. The CDR3 loop spans 15 amino acids. Germline CDR1 reads MNHEY; CDR2 reads SVGAGI. Losses at the gene ends were 7 bases for V and 5 bases for J; bases not matched to a gene: 11. The CDR3 coding sequence is TGTGCCAGCAACGAGGGGGCCTCCCCCGATCAGCCCCAGCATTTT. This codes for CASNEGASPDQPQHF.

This chain connects TRBV28 to TRBJ2-1; D possibly corresponds to TRBD2 (6 bases). The CDR3 runs to 14 residues. Germline V gives CDR1 MDHEN, CDR2 SYDVKM. Trimming took off 4 bases at V and 4 bases at J, with 11 bases between the two ends. The DNA of the CDR3 is TGTGCCAGCAGTTCCGTAGCGGCGTACAATGAGCAGTTCTTC. It specifies CASSSVAAYNEQFF.

This chain joins TRBV7-9 and TRBJ2-1; perhaps TRBD1 as D (6 bases). The V gene's germline CDR1 is SEHNR and CDR2 FQNEAQ (reference sequence). V was shortened by 7 bases and J by 3 bases, with 10 bases between the two germline ends. CDR3 length: 13 amino acids. CDR3 amino acids: CASMGAIYNEQFF. The CDR3 DNA reads TGTGCCAGCATGGGGGCGATCTACAATGAGCAGTTCTTC.

The chain employs TRBV27 and TRBJ1-5, with D possibly being TRBD1 (5 bases). This CDR3 is 15 amino acids long. Looked up from germline, CDR1 is MNHEY and CDR2 is SMNVEV (reference sequence). Trimming removed 4 bases from V and 2 bases from J, with 12 bases in between. CDR3 in DNA: TGTGCCAGCAGTTCCCTCGGGGGTGGCAATCAGCCCCAGCATTTT. Amino acid sequence: CASSSLGGGNQPQHF.

This sequence joins TRBV3-1 (or the pseudogene TRBV3-2) and TRBJ2-7, with 13 bases aligning to TRBD2. The germline gives CDR1 LGHDT, CDR2 YNNKEL (reference sequence). J gave up 1 base and V 2 bases, and 8 bases lay outside the gene matches. This CDR3 comprises 18 residues. The CDR3 sequence: CASSQKTSGGAGSYEQYF. The CDR3 DNA sequence: TGTGCCAGCAGCCAAAAAACTAGCGGGGGGGCTGGTTCCTACGAGCAGTACTTC.

This chain uses TRBV6-2 or TRBV6-3 with TRBJ1-1; D unclear. The CDR3 is made up of 15 amino acids. Per the germline V gene, CDR1 is MNHEY and CDR2 is SVGEGT. V was trimmed by 3 bases and J by 5 bases, leaving 16 bases between them. The CDR3 DNA follows: TGTGCCAGCAGTTATTTCCTCCGGGGAGGGACTGAAGCTTTCTTT. Translating gives CASSYFLRGGTEAFF.

The J gene is TRBJ1-1, the V gene TRBV5-8, with TRBD1 matching over 7 bases. With V trimmed by 4 bases and J by 5 bases, 8 bases remained unmatched. CDR3 length: 14 amino acids. Germline assignment: CDR1 SGHTS and CDR2 YDEGEE. CDR3 loop: CASSHSPGGTEAFF. The CDR3 region has the DNA TGTGCCAGCAGCCACAGCCCAGGGGGGACTGAAGCTTTCTTT.